This T cell receptor beta chain emerged from a study of cytomegalovirus exposure and HLA in healthy donors. Looked up from germline, CDR1 is SGHAT and CDR2 is FQDESV (reference sequence). Trimming cost V 2 bases and J 5 bases; bases outside gene matches: 15. The CDR3 totals 17 residues. In the case of this clone: The antigen is undetermined.

Study observations and caveats: With later analysis, a missense DCLRE1C variant became linked to TCR beta V- and J-gene trimming. Whilst most TCR sequences proved rare, a subset of public TCRs occurred across many donors.

The PCR employed 60 Vbeta primers together with 13 Jbeta primers. Clones were read by immunoSEQ multiplex PCR, and TCRdb kept only the in-frame ones, dropping some. This sample has around 200,000 clones, with roughly four fifths found just once. The sequence was obtained from a girl aged 10 to 17 in good health and CMV-seronegative. The V and J genes are TRBV11-1 and TRBJ2-7, with 7 nucleotides matching TRBD1. The sequencing input was PBMCs. CDR3 coding DNA: TGTGCCAGCAGCTTATCCCCATATGCCTCACAGGGGAACGAGCAGTACTTC. Its protein is CASSLSPYASQGNEQYF. The variable domain in full, with the rest retrieved from reference TRBV11-1 and TRBJ2-7, is EAEVAQSPRYKITEKSQAVAFWCDPISGHATLYWYRQILGQGPELLVQFQDESVVDDSQLPKDRFSAERLKGVDSTLKIQPAELGDSAMYLCASSLSPYASQGNEQYFGPGTRLTVT.